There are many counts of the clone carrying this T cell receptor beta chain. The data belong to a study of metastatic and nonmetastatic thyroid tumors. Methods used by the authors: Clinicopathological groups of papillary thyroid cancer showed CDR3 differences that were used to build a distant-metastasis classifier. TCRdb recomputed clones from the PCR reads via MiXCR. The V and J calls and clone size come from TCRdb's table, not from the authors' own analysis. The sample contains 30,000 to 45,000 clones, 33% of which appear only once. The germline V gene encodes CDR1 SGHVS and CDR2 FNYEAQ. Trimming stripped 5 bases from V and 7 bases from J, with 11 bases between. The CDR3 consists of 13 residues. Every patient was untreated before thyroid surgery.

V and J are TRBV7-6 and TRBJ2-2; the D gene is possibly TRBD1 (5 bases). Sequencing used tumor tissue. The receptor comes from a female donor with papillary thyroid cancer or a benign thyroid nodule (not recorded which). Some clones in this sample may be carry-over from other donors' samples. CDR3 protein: CASSPQVDGELFF. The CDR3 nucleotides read TGTGCCAGCAGCCCACAGGTGGACGGGGAGCTGTTTTTT.